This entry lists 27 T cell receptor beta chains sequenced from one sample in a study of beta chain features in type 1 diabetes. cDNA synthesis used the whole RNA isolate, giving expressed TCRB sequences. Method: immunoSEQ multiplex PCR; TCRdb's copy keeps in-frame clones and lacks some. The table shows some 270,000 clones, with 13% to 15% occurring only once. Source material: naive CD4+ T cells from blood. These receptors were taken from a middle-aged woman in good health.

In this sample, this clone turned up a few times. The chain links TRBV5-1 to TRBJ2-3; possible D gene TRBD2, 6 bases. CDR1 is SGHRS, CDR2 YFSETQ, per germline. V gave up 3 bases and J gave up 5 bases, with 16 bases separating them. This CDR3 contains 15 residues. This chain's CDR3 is CASSSRRGRIDTQYF. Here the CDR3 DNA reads TGCGCCAGCAGCTCTCGCCGGGGGAGGATAGATACGCAGTATTTT.

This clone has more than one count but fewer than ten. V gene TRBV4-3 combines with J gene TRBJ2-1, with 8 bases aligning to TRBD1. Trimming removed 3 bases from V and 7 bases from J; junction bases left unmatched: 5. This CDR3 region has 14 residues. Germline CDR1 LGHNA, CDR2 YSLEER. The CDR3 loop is CASSQRTGNNEQFF. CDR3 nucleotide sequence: TGCGCCAGCAGCCAGCGGACAGGGAATAATGAGCAGTTCTTC.

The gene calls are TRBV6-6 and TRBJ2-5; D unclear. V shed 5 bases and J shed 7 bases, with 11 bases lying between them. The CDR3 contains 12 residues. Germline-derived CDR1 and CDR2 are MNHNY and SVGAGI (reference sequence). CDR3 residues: CASSLSFGTQYF. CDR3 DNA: TGTGCCAGCAGTCTATCATTTGGGACCCAGTACTTC.

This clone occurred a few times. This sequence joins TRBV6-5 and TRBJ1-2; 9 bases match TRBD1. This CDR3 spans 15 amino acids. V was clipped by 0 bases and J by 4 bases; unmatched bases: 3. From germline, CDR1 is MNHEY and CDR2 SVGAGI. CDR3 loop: CASSYSGQGGYGYTF. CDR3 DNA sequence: TGTGCCAGCAGTTACTCGGGACAGGGAGGCTATGGCTACACCTTC.

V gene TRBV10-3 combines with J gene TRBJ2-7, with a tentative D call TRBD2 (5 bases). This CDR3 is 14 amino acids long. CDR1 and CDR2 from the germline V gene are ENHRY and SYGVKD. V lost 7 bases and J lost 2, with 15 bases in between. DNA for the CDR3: TGTGCCATCAAAGTAATGGACGGGACCTACGAGCAGTACTTC. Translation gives CAIKVMDGTYEQYF.

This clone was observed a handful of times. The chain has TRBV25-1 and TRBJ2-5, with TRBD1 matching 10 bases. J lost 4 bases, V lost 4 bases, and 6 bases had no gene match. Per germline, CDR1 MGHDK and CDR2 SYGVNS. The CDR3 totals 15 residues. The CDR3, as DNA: TGTGCCAGCAGTGGCTCGACAGGGGGCGCAGAGACCCAGTACTTC. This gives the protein CASSGSTGGAETQYF.

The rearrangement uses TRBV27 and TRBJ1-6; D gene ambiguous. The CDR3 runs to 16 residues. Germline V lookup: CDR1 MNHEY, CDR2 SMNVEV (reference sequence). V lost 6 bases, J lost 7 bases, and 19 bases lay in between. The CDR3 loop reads CASRSEGRGINSPLHF. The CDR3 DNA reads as TGTGCCAGCAGGAGCGAGGGCCGTGGAATAAATTCACCCCTCCACTTT.

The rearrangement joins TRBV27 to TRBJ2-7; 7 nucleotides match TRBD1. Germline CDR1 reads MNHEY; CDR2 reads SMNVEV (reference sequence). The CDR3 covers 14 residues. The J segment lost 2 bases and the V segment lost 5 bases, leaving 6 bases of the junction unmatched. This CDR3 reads CASSKTGPTYEQYF. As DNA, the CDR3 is TGTGCCAGCAGTAAGACAGGGCCAACCTACGAGCAGTACTTC.

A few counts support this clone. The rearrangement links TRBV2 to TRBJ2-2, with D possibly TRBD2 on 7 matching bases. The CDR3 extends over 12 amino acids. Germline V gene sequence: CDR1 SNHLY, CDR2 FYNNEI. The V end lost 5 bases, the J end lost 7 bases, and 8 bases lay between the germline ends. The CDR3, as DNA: TGTGCCAGCAGTAGGGGGGGCGGGGAGCTGTTTTTT. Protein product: CASSRGGGELFF.

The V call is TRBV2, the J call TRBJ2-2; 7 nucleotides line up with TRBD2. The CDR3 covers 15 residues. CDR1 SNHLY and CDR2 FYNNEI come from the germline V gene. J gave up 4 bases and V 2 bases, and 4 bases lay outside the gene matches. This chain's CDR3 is CASSESGRGTGELFF. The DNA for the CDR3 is TGTGCCAGCAGTGAATCAGGGAGGGGCACCGGGGAGCTGTTTTTT. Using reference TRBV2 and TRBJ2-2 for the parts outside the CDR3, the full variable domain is EPEVTQTPSHQVTQMGQEVILRCVPISNHLYFYWYRQILGQKVEFLVSFYNNEISEKSEIFDDQFSVERPDGSNFTLKIRSTKLEDSAMYFCASSESGRGTGELFFGEGSRLTVL.

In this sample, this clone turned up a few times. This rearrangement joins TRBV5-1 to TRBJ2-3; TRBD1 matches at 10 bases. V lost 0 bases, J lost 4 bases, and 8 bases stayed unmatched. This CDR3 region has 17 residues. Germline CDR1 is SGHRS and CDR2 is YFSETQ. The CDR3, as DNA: TGCGCCAGCAGCTTGGAGGTTGGGACAGGGGTCCCAGATACGCAGTATTTT. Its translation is CASSLEVGTGVPDTQYF. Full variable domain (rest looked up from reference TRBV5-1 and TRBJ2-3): KAGVTQTPRYLIKTRGQQVTLSCSPISGHRSVSWYQQTPGQGLQFLFEYFSETQRNKGNFPGRFSGRQFSNSRSEMNVSTLELGDSALYLCASSLEVGTGVPDTQYFGPGTRLTVL.

For the CDR3, the DNA is TGTGCCAGCAGCCTAAGACTAGCGGGGCAAGAGACCCAGTACTTC. This encodes CASSLRLAGQETQYF. The chain uses TRBV5-4 and TRBJ2-5, with 11 bases fitting TRBD2. CDR1 is SGHNT and CDR2 is YYREEE in the germline V gene (reference sequence). This CDR3 has 15 amino acids. V lost 4 bases, J lost 2 bases, and 4 bases stayed unmatched. The variable domain in full, with the rest retrieved from reference TRBV5-4 and TRBJ2-5, is ETGVTQSPTHLIKTRGQQVTLRCSSQSGHNTVSWYQQALGQGPQFIFQYYREEENGRGNFPPRFSGLQFPNYSSELNVNALELDDSALYLCASSLRLAGQETQYFGPGTRLLVL.

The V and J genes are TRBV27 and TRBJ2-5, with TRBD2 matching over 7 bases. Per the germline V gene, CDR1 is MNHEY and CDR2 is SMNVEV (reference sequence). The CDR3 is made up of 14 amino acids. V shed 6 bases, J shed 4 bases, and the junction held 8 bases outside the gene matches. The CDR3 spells CASRVGGWGETQYF. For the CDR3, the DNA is TGTGCCAGCAGAGTCGGGGGGTGGGGAGAGACCCAGTACTTC.

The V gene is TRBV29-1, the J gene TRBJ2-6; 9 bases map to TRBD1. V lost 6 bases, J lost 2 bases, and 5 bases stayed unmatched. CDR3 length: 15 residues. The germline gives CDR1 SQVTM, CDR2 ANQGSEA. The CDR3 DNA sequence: TGCAGCGTCCTAACAGGGGGCACTGGGGCCAACGTCCTGACTTTC. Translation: CSVLTGGTGANVLTF.

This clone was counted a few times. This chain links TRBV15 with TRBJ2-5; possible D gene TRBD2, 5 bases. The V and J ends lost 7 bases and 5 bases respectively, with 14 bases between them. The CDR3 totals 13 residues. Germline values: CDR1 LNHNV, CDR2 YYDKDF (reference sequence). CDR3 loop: CATKDLGGETQYF. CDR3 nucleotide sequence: TGTGCCACCAAAGACCTAGGAGGCGAGACCCAGTACTTC.

CDR3 DNA: TGTGCCAGCAGTTTAGACAGGGGCCGGGGGACCCAGTACTTC. Translation: CASSLDRGRGTQYF. The V call is TRBV27, the J call TRBJ2-5; 8 nucleotides align to TRBD1. CDR1 is MNHEY and CDR2 is SMNVEV in the germline V gene (reference sequence). After removal of 2 bases from V and 7 bases from J, the junction contained 6 bases not matched to a gene. The CDR3 length is 14 residues.

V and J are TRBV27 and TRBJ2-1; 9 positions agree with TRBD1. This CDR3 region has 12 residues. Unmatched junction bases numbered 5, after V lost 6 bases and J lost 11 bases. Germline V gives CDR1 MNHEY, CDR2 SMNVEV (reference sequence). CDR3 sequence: CASSWGTGQQFF. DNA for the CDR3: TGTGCCAGCAGCTGGGGGACAGGGCAGCAGTTCTTC.

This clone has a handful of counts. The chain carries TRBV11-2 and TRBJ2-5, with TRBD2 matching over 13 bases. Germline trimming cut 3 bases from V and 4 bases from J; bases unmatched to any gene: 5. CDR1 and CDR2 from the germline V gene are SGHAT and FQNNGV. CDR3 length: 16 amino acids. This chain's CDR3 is CASSFGLAGVRETQYF. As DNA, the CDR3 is TGTGCCAGCAGCTTCGGACTAGCGGGGGTCAGAGAGACCCAGTACTTC. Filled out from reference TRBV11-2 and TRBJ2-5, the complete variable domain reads EAGVAQSPRYKIIEKRQSVAFWCNPISGHATLYWYQQILGQGPKLLIQFQNNGVVDDSQLPKDRFSAERLKGVDSTLKIQPAKLEDSAVYLCASSFGLAGVRETQYFGPGTRLLVL.

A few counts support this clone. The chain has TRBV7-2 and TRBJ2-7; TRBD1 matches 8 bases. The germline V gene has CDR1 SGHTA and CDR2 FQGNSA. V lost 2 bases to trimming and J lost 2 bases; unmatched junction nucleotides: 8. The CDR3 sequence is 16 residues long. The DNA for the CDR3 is TGTGCCAGCAGCTTACTTGGGGCAGGGGGCGCCTACGAGCAGTACTTC. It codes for CASSLLGAGGAYEQYF.

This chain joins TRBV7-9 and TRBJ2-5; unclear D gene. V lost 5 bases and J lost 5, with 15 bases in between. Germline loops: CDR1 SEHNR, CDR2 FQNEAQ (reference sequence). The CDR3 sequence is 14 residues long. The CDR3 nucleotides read TGTGCCAGCAGCATAGATCGTAACCGGGAGACCCAGTACTTC. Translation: CASSIDRNRETQYF.

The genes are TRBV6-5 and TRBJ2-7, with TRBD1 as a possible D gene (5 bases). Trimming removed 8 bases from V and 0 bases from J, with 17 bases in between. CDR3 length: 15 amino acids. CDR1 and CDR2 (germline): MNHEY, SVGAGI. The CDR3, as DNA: TGTGCCAGCCTCCCAACAGGCTCAAGCTCCTACGAGCAGTACTTC. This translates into CASLPTGSSSYEQYF.

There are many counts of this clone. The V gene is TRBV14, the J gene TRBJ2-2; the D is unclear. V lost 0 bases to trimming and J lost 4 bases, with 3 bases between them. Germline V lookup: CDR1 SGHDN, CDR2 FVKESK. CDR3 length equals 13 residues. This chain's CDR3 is CASSQDITGELFF. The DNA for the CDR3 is TGTGCCAGCAGCCAAGATATCACCGGGGAGCTGTTTTTT. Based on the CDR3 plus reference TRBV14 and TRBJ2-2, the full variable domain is EAGVTQFPSHSVIEKGQTVTLRCDPISGHDNLYWYRRVMGKEIKFLLHFVKESKQDESGMPNNRFLAERTGGTYSTLKVQPAELEDSGVYFCASSQDITGELFFGEGSRLTVL.

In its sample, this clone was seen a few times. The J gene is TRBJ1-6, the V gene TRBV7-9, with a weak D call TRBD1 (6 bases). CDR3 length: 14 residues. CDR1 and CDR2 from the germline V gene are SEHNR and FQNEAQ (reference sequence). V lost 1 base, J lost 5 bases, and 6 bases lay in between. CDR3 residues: CASSLGTDNSPLHF. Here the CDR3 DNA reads TGTGCCAGCAGCTTAGGGACAGATAATTCACCCCTCCACTTT.

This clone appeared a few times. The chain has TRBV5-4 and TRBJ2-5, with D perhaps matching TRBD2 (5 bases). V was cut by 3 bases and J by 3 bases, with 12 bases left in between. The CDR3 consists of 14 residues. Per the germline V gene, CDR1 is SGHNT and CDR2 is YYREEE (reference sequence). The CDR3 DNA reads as TGTGCCAGCAGCTACCGGACTCGAAAAGAGACCCAGTACTTC. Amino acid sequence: CASSYRTRKETQYF.

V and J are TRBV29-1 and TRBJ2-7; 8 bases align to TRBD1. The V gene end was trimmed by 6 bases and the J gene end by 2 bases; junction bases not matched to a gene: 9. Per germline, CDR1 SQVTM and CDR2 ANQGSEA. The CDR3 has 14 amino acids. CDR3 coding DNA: TGCAGCGTAACACCCGGGACAGGCACCTACGAGCAGTACTTC. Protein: CSVTPGTGTYEQYF.

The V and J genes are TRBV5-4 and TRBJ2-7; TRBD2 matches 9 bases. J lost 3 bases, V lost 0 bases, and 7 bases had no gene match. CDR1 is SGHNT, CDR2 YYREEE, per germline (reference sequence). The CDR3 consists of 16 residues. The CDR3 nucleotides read TGTGCCAGCAGCTTGGGGGCGGGGGGGCTTCTCTACGAGCAGTACTTC. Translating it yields CASSLGAGGLLYEQYF.

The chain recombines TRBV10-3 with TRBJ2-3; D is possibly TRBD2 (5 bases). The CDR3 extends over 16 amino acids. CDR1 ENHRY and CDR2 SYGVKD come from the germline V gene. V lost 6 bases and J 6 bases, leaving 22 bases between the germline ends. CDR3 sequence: CAIRPGSLRRPDTQYF. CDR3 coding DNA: TGTGCCATCAGGCCGGGGTCCCTCCGGCGTCCGGATACGCAGTATTTT.